This is a list of T cell receptor beta chains from one sample in a study of T cells in Graves' hyperthyroidism and ophthalmopathy. From the multiplex PCR reads, TCRdb called clonotypes with MiXCR, one entry per CDR3 protein. The sample gives hundreds of thousands of distinct CDR3 sequences, 15% to 18% of which show up once; over 12% is in the top ten. The sample taken for sequencing was blood. The origin of the receptors is a woman younger than 35 with Graves' hyperthyroidism. The CDR3 runs from the conserved cysteine through the conserved F or W. The D gene is left open where the match is weak. Clone sizes are given selectively: once, few, many, or a class where the clone is expanded.

13,TRBD2,TRBV4-1,many,TRBJ2-5,CASSRTSGETQYF,TGTGCCAGCAGTCGGACTAGCGGGGAGACCCAGTACTTC
15,NA,TRBV3-1,many,TRBJ2-1,CASRSQAGTHNEQFF,TGTGCCAGCAGGAGCCAGGCGGGGACCCACAATGAGCAGTTCTTC
15,NA,TRBV28,many,TRBJ2-5,CASSLFRTIQETQYF,TGTGCCAGCAGTTTGTTCCGTACAATCCAAGAGACCCAGTACTTC
18,NA,TRBV6-1,many,TRBJ1-2,CASSPTGYRAWWVYGYTF,TGTGCCAGCAGTCCAACCGGGTATAGGGCCTGGTGGGTCTATGGCTACACCTTC
14,NA,TRBV7-9,many,TRBJ2-7,CASSLGSTSYEQYF,TGTGCCAGCAGCTTAGGCAGTACCTCCTACGAGCAGTACTTC
15,NA,TRBV19,few,TRBJ1-1,CASSTPGGRSTEAFF,TGTGCCAGTAGTACCCCCGGGGGCAGGAGCACTGAAGCTTTCTTT
17,NA,TRBV4-1,few,TRBJ1-1,CASSQSGGRGINTEAFF,TGCGCCAGCAGCCAATCGGGAGGGAGGGGCATAAACACTGAAGCTTTCTTT
15,NA,TRBV10-3,NA,TRBJ1-2,CAISAIGNSNYGYTF,TGTGCCATCAGTGCTATAGGCAATTCTAACTATGGCTACACCTTC
14,NA,TRBV20-1,few,TRBJ2-3,CSAPSGERGDTQYF,TGCAGTGCTCCATCGGGGGAAAGAGGAGATACGCAGTATTTT
16,NA,TRBV4-1,NA,TRBJ1-5,CASSQDSPYSNQPQHF,TGCGCCAGCAGCCAAGACTCCCCCTATAGCAATCAGCCCCAGCATTTT
16,NA,TRBV7-2,many,TRBJ1-4,CASSKSSGTLNEKLFF,TGTGCCAGCAGCAAAAGCTCCGGGACACTGAATGAAAAACTGTTTTTT
21,TRBD1,TRBV11-2,NA,TRBJ1-6,CASSRGGRGQPRSSYNSPLHF,TGTGCCAGCAGCCGCGGAGGGCGGGGACAGCCAAGGAGCTCCTATAATTCACCCCTCCACTTT
14,NA,TRBV3-1,many,TRBJ2-7,CASSQERRYYEQYF,TGTGCCAGCAGCCAAGAGCGCAGATACTACGAGCAGTACTTC
11,NA,TRBV20-1,NA,TRBJ1-1,CSARSPQKAFF,TGCAGTGCTAGAAGTCCACAGAAGGCTTTCTTT
14,NA,TRBV11-2,many,TRBJ2-3,CASSPRPGADTQYF,TGTGCCAGCAGCCCCCGACCCGGGGCAGATACGCAGTATTTT
13,NA,TRBV7-3,many,TRBJ2-1,CASSLASHNEQFF,TGTGCCAGCAGCCTAGCTTCCCACAATGAGCAGTTCTTC